What follows are 30 T cell receptor beta chains derived from one specimen sequenced in a study of T cell responses to AZD1222 COVID-19 vaccine. The assay was immunoSEQ multiplex PCR, and TCRdb's table has in-frame clones only and misses some. The profile shows 130,000 or so clones, 65% to 90% of them singletons. Here the sequenced sample was peripheral blood, taken on day 0 of AZD1222 vaccination. These receptors came from an adult in good health.

This chain connects TRBV7-6 to TRBJ2-7, with D hard to call. The V end lost 2 bases, the J end lost 3 bases, and 5 bases lay between the germline ends. The CDR3 is 12 amino acids. CDR1 and CDR2 (germline): SGHVS, FNYEAQ. The CDR3 DNA reads TGTGCCAGCAGCTTAACTGACTACGAGCAGTACTTC. Translating gives CASSLTDYEQYF.

This clone was counted between two and nine times. The chain links TRBV10-3 to TRBJ1-5; 9 nucleotides align to TRBD1. This CDR3 contains 14 residues. V lost 4 bases to trimming and J lost 5 bases; unmatched junction nucleotides: 3. The germline gives CDR1 ENHRY, CDR2 SYGVKD. This chain's CDR3 is CAISGQGGDQPQHF. DNA for the CDR3: TGTGCCATCAGTGGACAGGGGGGTGATCAGCCCCAGCATTTT.

The J gene is TRBJ1-6, the V gene TRBV5-1; perhaps TRBD1 as D (5 bases). Looked up from germline, CDR1 is SGHRS and CDR2 is YFSETQ. This CDR3 contains 14 residues. Trimming took 0 bases from V and 10 from J, leaving 11 bases between them. For the CDR3, the DNA is TGCGCCAGCAGCTTGGAGGGGTTCGGATCACCCCTCCACTTT. This translates into CASSLEGFGSPLHF.

This chain connects TRBV27 to TRBJ1-2; 7 positions agree with TRBD1. Germline V CDR1 and CDR2: MNHEY, SMNVEV (reference sequence). The CDR3 loop spans 17 amino acids. V shed 3 bases and J 7 bases; nucleotides not matched to a gene: 17. The CDR3 bases are TGTGCCAGCAGTTTTGGGGGTACACAGGGGCGAGTCGGTGGCTACACCTTC. Translated, it gives CASSFGGTQGRVGGYTF.

The chain couples TRBV24-1 to TRBJ2-5; 9 bases agree with TRBD1. This CDR3 is built from 15 residues. Losses at the gene ends were 2 bases for V and 5 bases for J; bases not matched to a gene: 5. Germline CDR1 is KGHDR and CDR2 is SFDVKD. For the CDR3, the DNA is TGTGCCACCAGTGATTCCGGGACAGGGTTCGAGACCCAGTACTTC. Translating gives CATSDSGTGFETQYF.

Written as DNA, the CDR3 is TGTGCCAGCAGACGCGGCCCCACCTTGGGTGAAAAACTGTTTTTT. Translating it yields CASRRGPTLGEKLFF. The V call is TRBV27, the J call TRBJ1-4; D not certain. The germline gives CDR1 MNHEY, CDR2 SMNVEV (reference sequence). Trimming took off 6 bases at V and 7 bases at J, with 18 bases between the two ends. The CDR3 is made up of 15 amino acids.

The V call is TRBV29-1, the J call TRBJ2-5; 10 bases line up with TRBD2. After removal of 4 bases from V and 5 bases from J, the junction contained 10 bases not matched to a gene. CDR1 is SQVTM and CDR2 is ANQGSEA in the germline V gene. The CDR3 has 15 amino acids. The CDR3 loop reads CSVGSSGGLRETQYF. The CDR3 nucleotides are TGCAGCGTTGGAAGTAGCGGGGGGCTGCGGGAGACCCAGTACTTC.

This clone was counted a few times. V usage is TRBV28 and J usage is TRBJ1-4; unclear D gene. The germline CDR1 and CDR2 sequences are MDHEN and SYDVKM. The CDR3 consists of 14 residues. Deletions cut 3 bases from V and 7 bases from J, with 12 bases between. The CDR3 nucleotides are TGTGCCAGCAGTTTTTCAGCGGAGTCTGAAAAACTGTTTTTT. This codes for CASSFSAESEKLFF.

V usage is TRBV7-3 and J usage is TRBJ2-1; D is unresolved. Per the germline V gene, CDR1 is SGHTA and CDR2 is FQGTGA. CDR3 length: 13 amino acids. The V end lost 1 base, the J end lost 2 bases, and 3 bases lay between the germline ends. CDR3 in DNA: TGTGCCAGCAGCTTAAACACCTACAATGAGCAGTTCTTC. Translated: CASSLNTYNEQFF.

CDR3 loop: CAINEGLRTEAFF. DNA for the CDR3: TGTGCCATCAACGAGGGATTGAGAACTGAAGCTTTCTTT. The chain is built from TRBV10-3 and TRBJ1-1; D not certain. Trimming removed 7 bases at V and 5 bases at J, with 14 bases between. CDR1 and CDR2 (germline): ENHRY, SYGVKD. The CDR3 spans 13 residues.

In this sample, this clone turned up a few times. CDR3: CASSHWTLKDTQYF. The CDR3 nucleotides read TGTGCCAGCAGCCACTGGACTCTTAAGGATACGCAGTATTTT. This chain uses TRBV14 with TRBJ2-3, with D possibly being TRBD2 (5 bases). This CDR3 contains 14 residues. Germline-derived CDR1 and CDR2 are SGHDN and FVKESK. V lost 3 bases, J lost 6 bases, and 13 bases lay in between.

V gene TRBV18 combines with J gene TRBJ2-1; 8 nucleotides line up with TRBD2. The CDR3 extends over 16 amino acids. V gave up 5 bases and J gave up 9 bases; unmatched junction bases: 15. The germline V gene has CDR1 KGHSH and CDR2 LQKENI. The CDR3: CASSGTSGSSILEQFF. The CDR3 region has the DNA TGTGCCAGCTCAGGTACTAGCGGCTCGTCTATCCTTGAGCAGTTCTTC. Looking up the rest from reference TRBV18 and TRBJ2-1 gives the full variable domain: NAGVMQNPRHLVRRRGQEARLRCSPMKGHSHVYWYRQLPEEGLKFMVYLQKENIIDESGMPKERFSAEFPKEGPSILRIQQVVRGDSAAYFCASSGTSGSSILEQFFGPGTRLTVL.

This sequence joins TRBV16 and TRBJ1-5, with D hard to call. The CDR3 extends over 18 amino acids. CDR1 and CDR2 from the germline V gene are KGHSY and FQNENV. Trimming shortened V by 0 bases and J by 0 bases, and 15 bases separated the two germline ends. The CDR3 DNA sequence: TGTGCCAGCAGCCAATCGGCTTCGACCGCTTATAGCAATCAGCCCCAGCATTTT. This sequence encodes CASSQSASTAYSNQPQHF. The full variable domain, completed using reference TRBV16 and TRBJ1-5, is GEEVAQTPKHLVRGEGQKAKLYCAPIKGHSYVFWYQQVLKNEFKFLISFQNENVFDETGMPKERFSAKCLPNSPCSLEIQATKLEDSAVYFCASSQSASTAYSNQPQHFGDGTRLSIL.

The rearrangement joins TRBV5-6 to TRBJ2-1; the match to TRBD2 covers 7 bases. This CDR3 is 16 amino acids long. Trimming removed 3 bases from V and 0 bases from J; junction bases left unmatched: 6. Germline V CDR1 and CDR2: SGHDT, YYEEEE. The CDR3 DNA is TGTGCCAGCAGCTCCCTGTCTAGCGGCTCCTACAATGAGCAGTTCTTC. It yields the protein CASSSLSSGSYNEQFF.

V is TRBV6-6 and J is TRBJ2-5; D gene unclear. The CDR3 is 12 residues long. Trimming took 0 bases from V and 5 from J, leaving 4 bases between them. Germline CDR1 MNHNY, CDR2 SVGAGI (reference sequence). CDR3 protein: CASSYSWETQYF. The CDR3 DNA reads as TGTGCCAGCAGTTACTCCTGGGAGACCCAGTACTTC.

This chain links TRBV30 with TRBJ2-7; weak D call: TRBD1 (6 bases). The ends were cut back, 1 base at V and 6 bases at J, with 13 bases in the middle. The CDR3 runs 13 residues. CDR1 and CDR2 (germline): GTSNPN, SVGIG (reference sequence). The CDR3 is CAWSGGHNSEQYF. CDR3 DNA sequence: TGTGCCTGGAGTGGGGGACATAATTCCGAGCAGTACTTC.

This chain uses TRBV25-1 with TRBJ1-4, with D possibly matching TRBD1 (5 bases). The CDR3 has 14 amino acids. V lost 3 bases, J lost 8 bases, and 13 bases lay in between. Germline V gives CDR1 MGHDK, CDR2 SYGVNS. The CDR3 nucleotides read TGTGCCAGCAGTGACCTTACTTGGGACGAAAAACTGTTTTTT. Its protein is CASSDLTWDEKLFF.

The chain couples TRBV5-5 to TRBJ2-7; 8 nucleotides line up with TRBD1. Germline V gene data show CDR1 as SGHKS and CDR2 as YYEKEE (reference sequence). V was clipped by 4 bases and J by 3 bases; unmatched bases: 9. The CDR3 consists of 15 residues. CDR3 in amino acids: CASSLSVGQGYEQYF. CDR3 sequence (DNA): TGTGCCAGCAGCCTTTCAGTAGGACAGGGCTACGAGCAGTACTTC.

This chain joins TRBV19 and TRBJ2-7; 7 bases are shared with TRBD2. Germline lookup yields CDR1 LNHDA and CDR2 SQIVND (reference sequence). Trimming removed 4 bases from V and 5 bases from J; junction bases left unmatched: 8. The CDR3 is 14 residues long. The chain's CDR3 is CASSTKRGQNEQYF. The CDR3 bases are TGTGCCAGTAGTACTAAGCGGGGTCAGAACGAGCAGTACTTC.

This clone came up once. This chain uses TRBV30 with TRBJ2-3; D not resolved. V lost 4 bases, J lost 2 bases, and 10 bases lay in between. CDR3 length: 13 amino acids. Germline V CDR1 and CDR2: GTSNPN, SVGIG (reference sequence). For the CDR3, the DNA is TGTGCCTGGATGGGGAAGTCCACAGATACGCAGTATTTT. This translates into CAWMGKSTDTQYF.

With regard to this clone: At one end the junction does not follow the germline gene, possibly because of a read error. V and J are TRBV11-3 and TRBJ2-3; D gene ambiguous. Germline assignment: CDR1 SGHNT and CDR2 YENEEA. The CDR3 covers 13 residues. For the CDR3, the DNA is TGTGCCAGCGGCTTAGGCATAGCAGATACGCAGTATTTT. Protein: CASGLGIADTQYF.

The chain carries TRBV5-1 and TRBJ2-3; possible D gene TRBD1, 5 bases. Germline V CDR1 and CDR2: SGHRS, YFSETQ. The length of the CDR3 is 15 residues. V was clipped by 3 bases and J by 1 base, with 12 bases between them. The CDR3 spells CASSSGYGGTDTQYF. CDR3 nucleotides: TGCGCCAGCAGCTCAGGGTACGGAGGCACAGATACGCAGTATTTT.

The CDR3 region is CASSASSGDSPLHF. CDR3 DNA: TGTGCCAGCAGCGCCTCCTCTGGGGATTCACCCCTCCACTTT. The V gene is TRBV13, the J gene TRBJ1-6; no clear D gene. This CDR3 has 14 amino acids. Trimming left V 5 bases short and J 8 bases short, with 13 bases between. CDR1 and CDR2 (germline): PRHDT, FYEKMQ (reference sequence).

The chain combines TRBV11-2 with TRBJ2-1; D is unresolved. Germline lookup yields CDR1 SGHAT and CDR2 FQNNGV. This CDR3 comprises 14 residues. The germline V and J ends were trimmed by 5 bases and 8 bases, with 16 bases remaining between them. The CDR3 DNA reads TGTGCCAGCAGCCCTGGGATCGCCGGGTATGAGCAGTTCTTC. It translates to CASSPGIAGYEQFF.

This clone was seen just once. The chain recombines TRBV28 with TRBJ1-6; D is unresolved. Germline CDR1 MDHEN, CDR2 SYDVKM. V lost 3 bases to trimming and J lost 9 bases, with 6 bases between them. The CDR3 extends over 12 amino acids. The CDR3 coding sequence is TGTGCCAGCAGTTTTATGGTTTCACCCCTCCACTTT. It yields the protein CASSFMVSPLHF.

The J gene is TRBJ2-7, the V gene TRBV15, with 7 nucleotides matching TRBD2. CDR1 and CDR2 from the germline V gene are LNHNV and YYDKDF (reference sequence). The ends lost 11 bases at V and 3 bases at J; junction bases unmatched: 7. This CDR3 region has 12 residues. CDR3 sequence reads: CAAGDDYYEQYF. The CDR3 DNA is TGTGCCGCGGGGGACGACTACTACGAGCAGTACTTC.

The chain couples TRBV7-2 to TRBJ2-5; 12 nucleotides align to TRBD2. V lost 3 bases and J lost 3; bases outside the gene matches: 5. The germline CDR1 and CDR2 sequences are SGHTA and FQGNSA. The CDR3 is 16 residues long. In nucleotides, the CDR3 is TGTGCCAGCAGCTTTTTGTCTAGCGGGGGGGAAGAGACCCAGTACTTC. This gives the protein CASSFLSSGGEETQYF.

A note on this clone: The same CDR3 also results from other DNA sequences found in this sample. The rearrangement uses TRBV18 and TRBJ1-1, with D perhaps TRBD1 (5 bases). Trimming removed 2 bases at V and 7 bases at J, with 11 bases between. This CDR3 comprises 13 residues. CDR1 and CDR2 from the germline V gene are KGHSH and LQKENI. CDR3 in DNA: TGTGCCAGCTCACCATGGACGGGGCTTGAAGCTTTCTTT. Residues: CASSPWTGLEAFF.

This clone has just one count. DNA for the CDR3: TGCGCCAGCAGCTTGGACCCATCGGGTGAGCAGTTCTTC. Translation gives CASSLDPSGEQFF. The chain employs TRBV5-1 and TRBJ2-1; D gene ambiguous. The CDR3 is 13 residues long. Germline assignment: CDR1 SGHRS and CDR2 YFSETQ. The V and J ends lost 0 bases and 9 bases respectively, with 10 bases between them.

V gene TRBV24-1 combines with J gene TRBJ1-2, with D possibly TRBD1 on 5 matching bases. This CDR3 comprises 15 residues. The V gene's germline CDR1 is KGHDR and CDR2 SFDVKD. The V end lost 4 bases, the J end lost 10 bases, and 21 bases lay between the germline ends. CDR3 DNA sequence: TGTGCCACCAGTGACCGACGGGGCAGAAGTTTGATCTACACCTTC. It codes for CATSDRRGRSLIYTF.